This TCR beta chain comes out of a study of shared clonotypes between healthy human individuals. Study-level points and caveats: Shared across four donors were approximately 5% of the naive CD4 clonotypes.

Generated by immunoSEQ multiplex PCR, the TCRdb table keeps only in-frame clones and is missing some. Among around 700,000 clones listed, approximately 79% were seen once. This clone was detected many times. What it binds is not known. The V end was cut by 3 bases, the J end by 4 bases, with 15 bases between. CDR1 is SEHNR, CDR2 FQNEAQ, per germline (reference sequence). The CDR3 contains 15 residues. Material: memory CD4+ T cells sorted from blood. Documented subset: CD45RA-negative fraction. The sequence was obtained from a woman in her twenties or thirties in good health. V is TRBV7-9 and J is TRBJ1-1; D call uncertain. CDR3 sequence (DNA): TGTGCCAGCAGCTTTATGGAGGGTCTGGGCACTGAAGCTTTCTTT. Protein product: CASSFMEGLGTEAFF.